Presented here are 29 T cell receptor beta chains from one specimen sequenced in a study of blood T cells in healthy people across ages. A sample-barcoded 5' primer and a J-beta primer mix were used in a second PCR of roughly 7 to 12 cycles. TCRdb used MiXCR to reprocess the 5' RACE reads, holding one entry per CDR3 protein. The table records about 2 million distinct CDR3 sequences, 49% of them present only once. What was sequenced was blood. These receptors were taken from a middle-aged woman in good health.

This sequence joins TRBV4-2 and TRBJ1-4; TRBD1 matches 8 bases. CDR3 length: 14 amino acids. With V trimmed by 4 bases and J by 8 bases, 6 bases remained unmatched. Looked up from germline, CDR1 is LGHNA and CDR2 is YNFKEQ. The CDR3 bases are TGTGCCAGCAGCCCTCGGACAGGGTCCGAAAAACTGTTTTTT. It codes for CASSPRTGSEKLFF.

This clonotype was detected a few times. The CDR3 here is CSAPHESSYEQYF. In DNA, the CDR3 is TGCAGTGCCCCTCACGAGAGCTCCTACGAGCAGTACTTC. V and J are TRBV20-1 and TRBJ2-7; D uncertain. The CDR3 runs 13 residues. V shed 6 bases and J shed 0 bases, with 12 bases lying between them. Germline lookup yields CDR1 DFQATT and CDR2 SNEGSKA (reference sequence).

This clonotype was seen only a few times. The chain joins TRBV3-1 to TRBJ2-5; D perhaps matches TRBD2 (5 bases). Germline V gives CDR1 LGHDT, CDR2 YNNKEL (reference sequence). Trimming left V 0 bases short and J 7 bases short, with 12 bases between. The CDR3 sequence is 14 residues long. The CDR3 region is CASSQEERVRTQYF. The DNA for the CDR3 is TGTGCCAGCAGCCAAGAAGAGAGGGTGAGGACCCAGTACTTC.

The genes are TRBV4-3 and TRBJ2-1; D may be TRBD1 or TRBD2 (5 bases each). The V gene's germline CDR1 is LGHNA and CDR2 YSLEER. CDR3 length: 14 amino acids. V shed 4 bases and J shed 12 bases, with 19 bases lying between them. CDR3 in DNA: TGCGCCAGCAGCCTAACGGGGTCGGCTGGGGGGCAGTTCTTC. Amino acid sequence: CASSLTGSAGGQFF.

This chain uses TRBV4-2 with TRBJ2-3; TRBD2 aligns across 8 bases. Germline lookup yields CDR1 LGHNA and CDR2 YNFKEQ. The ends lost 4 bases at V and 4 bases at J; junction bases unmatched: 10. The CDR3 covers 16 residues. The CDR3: CASSPGWRGAPDTQYF. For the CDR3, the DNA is TGTGCCAGCAGCCCTGGCTGGCGGGGGGCCCCAGATACGCAGTATTTT.

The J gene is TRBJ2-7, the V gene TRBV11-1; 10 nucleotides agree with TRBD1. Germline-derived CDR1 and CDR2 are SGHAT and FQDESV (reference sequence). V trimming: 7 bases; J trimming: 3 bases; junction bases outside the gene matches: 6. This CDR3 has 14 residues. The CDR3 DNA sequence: TGTGCCAGCACTGGACAGGGGGTAAGCTACGAGCAGTACTTC. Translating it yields CASTGQGVSYEQYF. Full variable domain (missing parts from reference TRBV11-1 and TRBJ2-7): EAEVAQSPRYKITEKSQAVAFWCDPISGHATLYWYRQILGQGPELLVQFQDESVVDDSQLPKDRFSAERLKGVDSTLKIQPAELGDSAMYLCASTGQGVSYEQYFGPGTRLTVT.

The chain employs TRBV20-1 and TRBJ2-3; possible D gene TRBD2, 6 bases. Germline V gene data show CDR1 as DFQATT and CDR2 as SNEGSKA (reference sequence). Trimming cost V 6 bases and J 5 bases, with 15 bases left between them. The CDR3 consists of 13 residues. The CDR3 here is CSARRGSVDTQYF. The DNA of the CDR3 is TGCAGTGCGCGGCGGGGCTCAGTAGATACGCAGTATTTT.

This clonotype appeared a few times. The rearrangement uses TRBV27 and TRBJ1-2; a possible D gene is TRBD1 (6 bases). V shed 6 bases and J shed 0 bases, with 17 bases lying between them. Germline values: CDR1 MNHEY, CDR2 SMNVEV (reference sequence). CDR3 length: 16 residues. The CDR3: CASSYYGRGANYGYTF. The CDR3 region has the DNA TGTGCCAGCAGCTATTACGGCAGGGGTGCTAACTATGGCTACACCTTC.

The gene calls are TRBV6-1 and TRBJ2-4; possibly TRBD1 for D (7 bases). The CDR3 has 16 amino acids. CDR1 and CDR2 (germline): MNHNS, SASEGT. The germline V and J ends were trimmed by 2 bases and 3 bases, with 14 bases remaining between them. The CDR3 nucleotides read TGTGCCAGCAGTGAAACCAGGGGGGATGACAAAAACATTCAGTACTTC. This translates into CASSETRGDDKNIQYF.

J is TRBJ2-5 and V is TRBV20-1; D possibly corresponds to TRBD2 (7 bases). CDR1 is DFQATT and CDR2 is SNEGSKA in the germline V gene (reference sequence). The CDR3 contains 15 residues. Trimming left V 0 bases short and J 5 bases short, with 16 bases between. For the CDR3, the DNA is TGCAGTGCTAGAGATAGAGGGGGGGCTGGCGAGACCCAGTACTTC. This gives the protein CSARDRGGAGETQYF.

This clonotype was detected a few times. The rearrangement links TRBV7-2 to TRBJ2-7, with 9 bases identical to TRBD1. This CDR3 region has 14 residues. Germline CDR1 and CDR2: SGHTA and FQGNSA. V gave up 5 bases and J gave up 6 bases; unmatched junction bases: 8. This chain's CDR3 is CASSRGQGSLEQYF. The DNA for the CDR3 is TGTGCCAGCAGCCGGGGACAGGGCTCGCTCGAGCAGTACTTC.

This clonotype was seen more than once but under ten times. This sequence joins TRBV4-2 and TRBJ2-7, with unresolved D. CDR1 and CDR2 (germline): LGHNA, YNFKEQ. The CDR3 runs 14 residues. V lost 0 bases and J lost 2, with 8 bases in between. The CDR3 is CASSQELRAYEQYF. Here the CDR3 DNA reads TGTGCCAGCAGCCAAGAATTACGGGCCTACGAGCAGTACTTC.

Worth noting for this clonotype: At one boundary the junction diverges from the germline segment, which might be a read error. The CDR3 is CASSLWSSNYNSPLHF. In DNA form, the CDR3 reads TGTGCCAGCAGCTTATGGAGCAGTAACTATAATTCACCTCTCCACTTT. This chain connects TRBV7-2 to TRBJ1-6; no firm D call. Germline lookup yields CDR1 SGHTA and CDR2 FQGNSA. The CDR3 extends over 16 amino acids.

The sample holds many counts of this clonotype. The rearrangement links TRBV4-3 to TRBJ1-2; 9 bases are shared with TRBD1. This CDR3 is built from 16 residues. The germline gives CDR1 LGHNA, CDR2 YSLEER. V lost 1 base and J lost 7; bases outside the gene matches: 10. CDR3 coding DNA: TGCGCCAGCAGCCAAGCCCCGGGGGGACAGGGCGGTGGCTACACCTTC. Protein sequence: CASSQAPGGQGGGYTF.

As DNA, the CDR3 is TGTGCCAGCAGCTTAAAGACAGGGGGCAATTCACCCCTCCACTTT. This gives the protein CASSLKTGGNSPLHF. The V call is TRBV6-6, the J call TRBJ1-6; 10 bases are shared with TRBD1. CDR3 length: 15 amino acids. The junction had 6 bases not matched to a gene; V was cut back by 6 bases and J by 7 bases. Germline V gene data show CDR1 as MNHNY and CDR2 as SVGAGI (reference sequence).

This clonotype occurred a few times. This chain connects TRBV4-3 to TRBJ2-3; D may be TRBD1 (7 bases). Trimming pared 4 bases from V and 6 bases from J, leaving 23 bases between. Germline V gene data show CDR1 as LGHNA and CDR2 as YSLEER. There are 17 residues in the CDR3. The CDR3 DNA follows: TGCGCCAGCAGCCCAAAGGAGGGGACAGAAGTTCAGGATACGCAGTATTTT. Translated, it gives CASSPKEGTEVQDTQYF.

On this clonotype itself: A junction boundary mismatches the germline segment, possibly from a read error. This CDR3 is CPSQRRLAGIQETQYF. Here the CDR3 DNA reads TGTCCCAGCCAAAGGAGGCTAGCGGGCATACAAGAGACCCAGTACTTC. The chain couples TRBV6-5 to TRBJ2-5; TRBD2 matches 8 bases. CDR1 is MNHEY, CDR2 SVGAGI, per germline. The CDR3 has 16 residues.

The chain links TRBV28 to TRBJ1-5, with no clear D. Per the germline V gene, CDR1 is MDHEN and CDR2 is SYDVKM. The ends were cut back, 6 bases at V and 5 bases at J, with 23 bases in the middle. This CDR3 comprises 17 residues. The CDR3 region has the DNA TGTGCCAGCAGATGGACGGGGTTCAACGTAGGAGATCAGCCCCAGCATTTT. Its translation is CASRWTGFNVGDQPQHF.

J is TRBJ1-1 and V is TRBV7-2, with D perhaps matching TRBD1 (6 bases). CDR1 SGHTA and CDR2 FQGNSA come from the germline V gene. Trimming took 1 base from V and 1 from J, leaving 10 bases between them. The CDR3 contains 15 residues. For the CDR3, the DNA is TGTGCCAGCAGCTTAGATGGGGGCGCGAACACTGAAGCTTTCTTT. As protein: CASSLDGGANTEAFF.

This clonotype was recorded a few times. CDR3 DNA sequence: TGTGCCAGCAGCTTAGGCCAGAGGAGAAACACGCAGTATTTT. It encodes CASSLGQRRNTQYF. The chain links TRBV7-2 to TRBJ2-3; D gene unclear. Germline CDR1 reads SGHTA; CDR2 reads FQGNSA. The CDR3 runs to 14 residues. The V end lost 1 base, the J end lost 9 bases, and 14 bases lay between the germline ends. The whole variable domain, filled in from reference TRBV7-2 and TRBJ2-3, reads GAGVSQSPSNKVTEKGKDVELRCDPISGHTALYWYRQSLGQGLEFLIYFQGNSAPDKSGLPSDRFSAERTGGSVSTLTIQRTQQEDSAVYLCASSLGQRRNTQYFGPGTRLTVL.

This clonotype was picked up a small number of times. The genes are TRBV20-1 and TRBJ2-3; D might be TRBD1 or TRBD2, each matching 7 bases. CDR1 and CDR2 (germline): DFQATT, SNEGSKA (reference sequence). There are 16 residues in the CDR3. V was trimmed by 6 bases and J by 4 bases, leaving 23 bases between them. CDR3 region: CSAPGSRGGRADTQYF. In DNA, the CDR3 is TGCAGTGCCCCCGGGTCCAGGGGGGGACGAGCAGATACGCAGTATTTT.

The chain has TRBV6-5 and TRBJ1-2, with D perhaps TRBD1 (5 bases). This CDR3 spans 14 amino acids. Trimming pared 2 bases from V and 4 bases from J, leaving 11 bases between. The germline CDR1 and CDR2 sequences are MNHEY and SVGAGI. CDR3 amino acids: CASSYGTELYGYTF. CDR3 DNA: TGTGCCAGCAGTTACGGGACCGAACTCTATGGCTACACCTTC.

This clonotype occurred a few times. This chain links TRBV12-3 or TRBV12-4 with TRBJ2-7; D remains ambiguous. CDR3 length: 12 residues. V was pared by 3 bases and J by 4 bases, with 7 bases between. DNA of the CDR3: TGTGCCAGCAGTTTTGAGTATTACGAGCAGTACTTC. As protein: CASSFEYYEQYF.

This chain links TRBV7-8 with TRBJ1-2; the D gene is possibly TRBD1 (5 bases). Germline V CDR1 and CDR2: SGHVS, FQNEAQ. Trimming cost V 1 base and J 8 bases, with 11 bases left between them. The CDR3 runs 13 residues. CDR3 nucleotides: TGTGCCAGCAGCTTAGAGGGGTTTCGGGGCTACACCTTC. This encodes CASSLEGFRGYTF.

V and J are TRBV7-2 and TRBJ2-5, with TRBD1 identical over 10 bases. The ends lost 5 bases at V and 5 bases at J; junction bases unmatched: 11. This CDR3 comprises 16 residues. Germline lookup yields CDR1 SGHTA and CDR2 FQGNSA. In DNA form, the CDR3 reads TGTGCCAGCAGCCCTCACCCTGGACAGGGGGGGGAGACCCAGTACTTC. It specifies CASSPHPGQGGETQYF.

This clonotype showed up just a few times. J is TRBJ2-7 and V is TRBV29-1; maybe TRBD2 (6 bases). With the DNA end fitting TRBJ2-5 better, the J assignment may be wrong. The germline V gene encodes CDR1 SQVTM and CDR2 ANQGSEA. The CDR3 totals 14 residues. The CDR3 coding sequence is TGCAGCGTTGAGTCCCGGGGGAAACAAGAGACCCAGTACTTC. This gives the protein CSVESRGKQETQYF.

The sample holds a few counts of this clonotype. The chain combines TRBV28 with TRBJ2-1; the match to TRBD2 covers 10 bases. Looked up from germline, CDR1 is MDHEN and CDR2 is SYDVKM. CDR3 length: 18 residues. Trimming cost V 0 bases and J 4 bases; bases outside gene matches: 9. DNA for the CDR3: TGTGCCAGCAGTTTATGGGGGCCGCGGACTAGCGGATACAATGAGCAGTTCTTC. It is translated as CASSLWGPRTSGYNEQFF.

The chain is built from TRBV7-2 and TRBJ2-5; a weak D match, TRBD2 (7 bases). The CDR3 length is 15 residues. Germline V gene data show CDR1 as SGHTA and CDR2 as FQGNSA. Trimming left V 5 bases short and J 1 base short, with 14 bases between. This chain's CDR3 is CASSPVGGAQETQYF. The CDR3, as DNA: TGTGCCAGCAGCCCCGTTGGGGGGGCCCAAGAGACCCAGTACTTC.

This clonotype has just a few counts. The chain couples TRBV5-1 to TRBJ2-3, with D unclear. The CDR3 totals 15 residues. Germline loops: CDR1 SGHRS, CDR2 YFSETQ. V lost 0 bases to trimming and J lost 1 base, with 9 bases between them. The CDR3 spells CASSLADTGTDTQYF. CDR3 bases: TGCGCCAGCAGCTTGGCCGATACGGGCACAGATACGCAGTATTTT.